Presented here are 20 T cell receptor beta chains from one specimen sequenced in a study of PD-L1 blockade in urothelial cancer. Assay: immunoSEQ multiplex PCR; the TCRdb copy retains only in-frame clones and omits some. The sample carries some 80,000 clones, 85% recorded once. Indicated time point: pretreatment peripheral blood. This sample comprised PBMCs, obtained around atezolizumab (anti-PD-L1) treatment. The receptors here all came from a man in his forties or fifties with urothelial cancer.

This clone showed up just once. The chain employs TRBV30 and TRBJ2-1, with TRBD1 as a possible D gene (7 bases). Deletions cut 4 bases from V and 8 bases from J, with 15 bases between. CDR1 is GTSNPN and CDR2 is SVGIG in the germline V gene (reference sequence). This CDR3 region has 13 residues. The CDR3 region is CAWTPPRGDEQFF. The CDR3 coding sequence is TGTGCCTGGACCCCCCCCAGGGGGGATGAGCAGTTCTTC.

The chain is built from TRBV2 and TRBJ1-5; D uncertain. The CDR3 extends over 15 amino acids. Trimming took off 2 bases at V and 3 bases at J, with 11 bases between the two ends. CDR1 is SNHLY and CDR2 is FYNNEI in the germline V gene. CDR3 sequence: CASSETQPNNQPQHF. The CDR3 DNA follows: TGTGCCAGCAGTGAAACCCAACCTAACAATCAGCCCCAGCATTTT.

This clone appeared a single time. This chain uses TRBV28 with TRBJ1-2; D perhaps matches TRBD1 (6 bases). From germline, CDR1 is MDHEN and CDR2 SYDVKM. The CDR3 has 14 amino acids. V lost 5 bases, J lost 2 bases, and 12 bases lay in between. This CDR3 is CASSLPGQNYGYTF. CDR3 DNA sequence: TGTGCCAGCAGTCTACCGGGACAAAACTATGGCTACACCTTC.

This clone was found once. This chain links TRBV29-1 with TRBJ2-1; 8 positions match TRBD2. The CDR3 sequence is 13 residues long. Germline CDR1 is SQVTM and CDR2 is ANQGSEA. With V trimmed by 1 base and J by 9 bases, 5 bases remained unmatched. This CDR3 reads CSVEAGGGVEQFF. Here the CDR3 DNA reads TGCAGCGTTGAAGCGGGAGGGGGTGTTGAGCAGTTCTTC.

In DNA form, the CDR3 reads TGTGCCAGCAGCTTGGAGGGAGATGAGCAGTTCTTC. It yields the protein CASSLEGDEQFF. J is TRBJ2-1 and V is TRBV5-4, with D possibly TRBD2 on 5 matching bases. Deletions cut 0 bases from V and 8 bases from J, with 6 bases between. The germline CDR1 and CDR2 sequences are SGHNT and YYREEE (reference sequence). This CDR3 is built from 12 residues.

The chain joins TRBV5-8 to TRBJ2-7, with D maybe TRBD2 (5 bases). The CDR3 runs 16 residues. Germline V gene lookup returns CDR1 SGHTS and CDR2 YDEGEE. V shed 0 bases and J shed 2 bases, with 15 bases lying between them. The DNA for the CDR3 is TGTGCCAGCAGCTTGGTCAGTTCTAGCAGACCCTACGAGCAGTACTTC. Its protein product is CASSLVSSSRPYEQYF.

J is TRBJ1-1 and V is TRBV7-3; 7 nucleotides agree with TRBD1. Germline trimming cut 5 bases from V and 4 bases from J; bases unmatched to any gene: 13. CDR3 length equals 16 residues. Germline V lookup: CDR1 SGHTA, CDR2 FQGTGA. The CDR3: CASSPKPRQGPTEAFF. CDR3 DNA: TGTGCCAGCAGCCCGAAGCCGAGACAGGGACCCACTGAAGCTTTCTTT. The variable domain in full, with the rest retrieved from reference TRBV7-3 and TRBJ1-1, is GAGVSQTPSNKVTEKGKYVELRCDPISGHTALYWYRQSLGQGPEFLIYFQGTGAADDSGLPNDRFFAVRPEGSVSTLKIQRTERGDSAVYLCASSPKPRQGPTEAFFGQGTRLTVV.

This clone appeared a few times. The V call is TRBV18, the J call TRBJ2-7; maybe TRBD1 (5 bases). The V gene lost 5 bases and the J gene lost 3 bases, with 11 bases spanning the gap. CDR1 and CDR2 (germline): KGHSH, LQKENI. CDR3 length: 13 residues. CDR3 in amino acids: CASSKGRDYEQYF. In DNA form, the CDR3 reads TGTGCCAGCTCAAAGGGCAGGGACTACGAGCAGTACTTC.

The chain is built from TRBV30 and TRBJ1-1, with a possible D match to TRBD1 (6 bases). This CDR3 contains 13 residues. The germline V gene has CDR1 GTSNPN and CDR2 SVGIG (reference sequence). V was pared by 3 bases and J by 8 bases, with 16 bases between. In DNA, the CDR3 is TGTGCCTGGAGGGAGGGGGGGGTGAAGGAAGCTTTCTTT. Its translation is CAWREGGVKEAFF.

V and J are TRBV28 and TRBJ1-2, with D uncertain. V was shortened by 5 bases and J by 6 bases, with 22 bases between the two germline ends. The CDR3 is made up of 16 amino acids. The V gene's germline CDR1 is MDHEN and CDR2 SYDVKM. Here the CDR3 reads CASSPPAPKRGDGYTF. The CDR3 nucleotides read TGTGCCAGCAGTCCCCCGGCCCCAAAACGGGGAGATGGCTACACCTTC.

The V call is TRBV18, the J call TRBJ2-5; 8 positions match TRBD1. Trimming at V came to 2 bases and at J to 4 bases, leaving 6 bases not matched to a gene. The CDR3 runs 15 residues. The germline CDR1 and CDR2 sequences are KGHSH and LQKENI. Here the CDR3 reads CASSPGAGTGETQYF. Written as DNA, the CDR3 is TGTGCCAGCTCACCAGGTGCCGGGACAGGAGAGACCCAGTACTTC.

The chain has TRBV5-4 and TRBJ2-1; TRBD2 agrees at 8 bases. Germline lookup yields CDR1 SGHNT and CDR2 YYREEE (reference sequence). CDR3 size: 14 residues. V was clipped by 2 bases and J by 3 bases; unmatched bases: 1. As DNA, the CDR3 is TGTGCCAGCAGCTTCCGGGGGGGCTACAATGAGCAGTTCTTC. It encodes CASSFRGGYNEQFF.

The chain couples TRBV10-1 to TRBJ2-7, with TRBD2 identical over 10 bases. With V trimmed by 5 bases and J by 5 bases, 6 bases remained unmatched. The CDR3 runs to 14 residues. Per germline, CDR1 WNHNN and CDR2 SYGVQD (reference sequence). CDR3 bases: TGCGCCAGCAGTCCCAGCGGGAGGGCCCACGAGCAGTACTTC. Translation: CASSPSGRAHEQYF.

V gene TRBV5-4 combines with J gene TRBJ2-1; 8 bases line up with TRBD2. This CDR3 has 14 residues. V shed 4 bases, J shed 8 bases, and the junction held 8 bases outside the gene matches. Per the germline V gene, CDR1 is SGHNT and CDR2 is YYREEE (reference sequence). In nucleotides, the CDR3 is TGTGCCAGCAGCGGGAGCGGGAGAGGCGATGAGCAGTTCTTC. It yields the protein CASSGSGRGDEQFF. The whole variable domain, remainder taken from reference TRBV5-4 and TRBJ2-1, is ETGVTQSPTHLIKTRGQQVTLRCSSQSGHNTVSWYQQALGQGPQFIFQYYREEENGRGNFPPRFSGLQFPNYSSELNVNALELDDSALYLCASSGSGRGDEQFFGPGTRLTVL.

In DNA, the CDR3 is TGTGCCAGCAGCCTATGGGGTCGGGAGAACACTGAAGCTTTCTTT. It specifies CASSLWGRENTEAFF. V is TRBV7-9 and J is TRBJ1-1; D is undetermined. This CDR3 region has 15 residues. Looked up from germline, CDR1 is SEHNR and CDR2 is FQNEAQ (reference sequence). V was shortened by 5 bases and J by 1 base, with 14 bases between the two germline ends.

The V gene is TRBV5-1, the J gene TRBJ2-3, with D uncertain. Per germline, CDR1 SGHRS and CDR2 YFSETQ. The CDR3 has 14 amino acids. Trimming took off 4 bases at V and 1 base at J, with 10 bases between the two ends. The CDR3 sequence is CASSRQSGTDTQYF. DNA for the CDR3: TGCGCCAGCAGCCGGCAGAGCGGCACAGATACGCAGTATTTT.

V usage is TRBV29-1 and J usage is TRBJ2-1; 7 positions match TRBD1. J lost 7 bases, V lost 5 bases, and 8 bases had no gene match. This CDR3 has 13 amino acids. Germline CDR1 SQVTM, CDR2 ANQGSEA. For the CDR3, the DNA is TGCAGCGTTTATCCGGGACAGCGAAATGAGCAGTTCTTC. Its protein is CSVYPGQRNEQFF.

CDR3 protein: CASSLLGVSNREAFF. The CDR3 bases are TGTGCCAGCAGTTTATTAGGGGTGAGCAATCGTGAAGCTTTCTTT. V usage is TRBV27 and J usage is TRBJ1-1; possibly TRBD1 for D (5 bases). The CDR3 sequence is 15 residues long. CDR1 MNHEY and CDR2 SMNVEV come from the germline V gene (reference sequence). V lost 1 base, J lost 7 bases, and 16 bases lay in between.

The chain links TRBV28 to TRBJ2-5; 8 positions match TRBD1. Germline loops: CDR1 MDHEN, CDR2 SYDVKM. The CDR3 sequence is 15 residues long. V shed 5 bases, J shed 4 bases, and the junction held 9 bases outside the gene matches. The DNA for the CDR3 is TGTGCCAGCAGTCGCCTACAGGGGGGCGGAGAGACCCAGTACTTC. Its protein product is CASSRLQGGGETQYF.

The chain combines TRBV5-1 with TRBJ2-7, with 9 bases identical to TRBD2. The length of the CDR3 is 13 residues. Germline V CDR1 and CDR2: SGHRS, YFSETQ. Trimming at V came to 7 bases and at J to 1 base, leaving 3 bases not matched to a gene. In nucleotides, the CDR3 is TGCGCCAGCCGCCTAGCGGGATCCTACGAGCAGTACTTC. Residues: CASRLAGSYEQYF.